This T cell receptor (beta chain) was identified in a study of T cell responses to AZD1222 COVID-19 vaccine (dated by TCRdb to the early 2020s). At the level of the whole study: AZD1222 recipients with second doses at about 4 weeks or about 12 weeks were pooled, because spike-specific TCR depth and breadth did not differ between schedules. Trial participants were enrolled by age into 18-55, 56-69 and 70-plus year subgroups, with roughly 150, 30 and 60 TCR-sequenced participants respectively. TCR sequencing covered 233 trial participants: 207 given two doses of AZD1222 and 26 given two doses of MenACWY control vaccine. General conclusions and limits of the study: Participants were mostly white British, with more females than males. The authors suggested clonal diversity may have been underestimated. Epitopes outside the regions mutated in the B.1.351 and B.1.1.7 variants were reportedly recognized by nearly half of the unique spike-specific TCRs. In the small 56-69-year group, the increase in depth fell short of significance, most likely because of low power. Conclusions about previously exposed vaccinees are limited, since just five or six AZD1222 recipients were seropositive for SARS-CoV-2 at baseline. CD4 TCRs associated with the vaccine covered the entire spike protein, and the dominant responses were in regions 160-218 and 743-854. Because no day 14 peak-response samples were available, repertoires were characterized only after the peak T cell response. After two AZD1222 doses, both the breadth and the depth of spike-specific TCRs were significantly higher than at day 0 and than in MenACWY recipients.

This clone was counted a single time. Its binding antigen is unknown. Base-call qualities are not available, and no considerably larger clone is one nucleotide away. This specimen's time point label, per the study, means: baseline before first vaccination. The vaccinee samples were drawn from two UK trials, COV001 and COV002, one of which was a single-blind randomized controlled phase 2/3 trial testing AZD1222 (ChAdOx1 nCoV-19) in healthy adults. For TCRbeta chain sequencing, PBMC samples from trial participants were taken at day 0 and at day 28 after the second dose. The CDR3, from cysteine to phenylalanine, totals 16 residues. Only the CDR3 DNA is retained, 48 bases long and in frame from the first base. V was cut back by 0 bases and J by 7 bases, leaving a gap of 18 bases between them. The germline V gene (reference sequence) gives CDR1 as LNHDA and CDR2 as SQIVND. The CDR3 regions of human TCRbeta chains were subjected to immunosequencing. Processing in the source paper ran as follows. TCRs in the repertoires were matched against a reference library of SARS-CoV-2-specific TCRs that had been generated with the MIRA antigen-specificity platform. Breadth meant the fraction of unique TCRs that were SARS-CoV-2-associated, whereas depth meant the fraction of total T cells that were SARS-CoV-2-associated. Using the MIRA data, each spike-specific TCR was mapped to the spike region that the TCR reacts to and placed in a CD4 or CD8 class. Log10-transformed breadth and depth values were compared by one-way ANOVA with Sidak's multiple comparisons tests. In TCRdb, the immuneACCESS table is reduced to in-frame sequences with V and J assigned. These tables do not hold every clone; where another copy was compared, an unresolved V gene accounts for under half, and the others remain unexplained. That table supplies the V and J calls and clone size; D and trimming were determined from the DNA. This sample gives under 100,000 clones in total; roughly 90% of them show up just once. The ten largest make up about 5.2% of the sample.

The V and J genes are TRBV19 and TRBJ1-2, with the identity of the D gene unclear. The sample consisted of peripheral blood, taken on day 0 of AZD1222 vaccination. The sequence derives from an adult in good health. Read as DNA, the sequence is TGTGCCAGTAGTATAGATCTGAGGACTAAGGGAGCTGGCTACACCTTC. This yields the protein CASSIDLRTKGAGYTF. With the portions outside the CDR3 filled from the reference TRBV19 and TRBJ1-2 genes, the complete variable region becomes DGGITQSPKYLFRKEGQNVTLSCEQNLNHDAMYWYRQDPGQGLRLIYYSQIVNDFQKGDIAEGYSVSREKKESFPLTVTSAQKNPTAFYLCASSIDLRTKGAGYTFGSGTRLTVV.